The TCR beta chain under discussion was sequenced for a study of Graves' ophthalmopathy and Graves' hyperthyroidism. About the research overall: Peripheral blood sampling occurred at initial diagnosis, before any treatment. Regarding the study as a whole: Blood samples also showed most expanded thyroid clonotypes exceeding 0.001 frequency.

The sequenced template was RNA, covering the TCR beta CDR3 region. HTBI primers were used in a first-round RT-PCR, which preceded a second-round multiplex PCR. Using its own MiXCR run on the multiplex PCR reads, TCRdb lists one record per CDR3 protein. The profile shows roughly 610,000 distinct CDR3 sequences, about a fifth of them singletons. This clonotype was counted many times. Its target is not known. Hyperthyroidism is called stable when no ophthalmopathy develops within 18 months of follow-up. CDR1 and CDR2 (germline): SGHRS, YFSETQ. Trimming took 0 bases from V and 0 from J, leaving 9 bases between them. The CDR3 has 15 amino acids.

The sequenced material came from peripheral blood. This receptor was taken from a woman in her late teens or twenties with stable Graves' hyperthyroidism. Some clones in this sample may be carry-over from other donors' samples. This sequence joins TRBV5-1 and TRBJ1-1, with D perhaps TRBD1 (5 bases). CDR3 DNA: TGCGCCAGCAGCTTGGGTGTGGGGGTGAACACTGAAGCTTTCTTT. Translated, it gives CASSLGVGVNTEAFF.